This T cell receptor (beta chain) was observed in a study of T-cell memory formation after mild COVID-19. Study-level information: Across donors, TCR clusters were largely donor specific. General study findings and limits: Shrinking CD4+ clones were chiefly CM and EM; CD8+ ones were chiefly EMRA. Memory cells collected pre-infection included some clones that later responded, suggesting cross-reactive memory joined.

On this clonotype: The antigen is unknown.

TCR alpha and TCR beta cDNA libraries with sample barcodes and UMIs came from 5'RACE using constant-segment primers. TCRdb used MiXCR to reprocess the 5' RACE reads, holding one entry per CDR3 protein. This sample has about 340,000 distinct CDR3 sequences; 20% to 25% occur once, and the top ten carry 12%. Sequenced input: PBMCs or a T cell subset sorted from them (not recorded which). This sequence originates from an adult woman who had mild COVID-19 (a few samples of this study predate the infection). Cell type and time point are not known.

DNA of the CDR3: TGTGCCAGCAGCTTAGCCAGGGGGCGTGAGGGTGAGCAGTTCTTC. It is translated as CASSLARGREGEQFF. V and J are TRBV7-9 and TRBJ2-1; 8 nucleotides line up with TRBD1. The CDR3 sequence is 15 residues long. Germline lookup yields CDR1 SEHNR and CDR2 FQNEAQ (reference sequence). After removal of 0 bases from V and 9 bases from J, the junction contained 7 bases not matched to a gene. Complete variable domain (other parts from reference TRBV7-9 and TRBJ2-1): DTGVSQNPRHKITKRGQNVTFRCDPISEHNRLYWYRQTLGQGPEFLTYFQNEAQLEKSRLLSDRFSAERPKGSFSTLEIQRTEQGDSAMYLCASSLARGREGEQFFGPGTRLTVL.